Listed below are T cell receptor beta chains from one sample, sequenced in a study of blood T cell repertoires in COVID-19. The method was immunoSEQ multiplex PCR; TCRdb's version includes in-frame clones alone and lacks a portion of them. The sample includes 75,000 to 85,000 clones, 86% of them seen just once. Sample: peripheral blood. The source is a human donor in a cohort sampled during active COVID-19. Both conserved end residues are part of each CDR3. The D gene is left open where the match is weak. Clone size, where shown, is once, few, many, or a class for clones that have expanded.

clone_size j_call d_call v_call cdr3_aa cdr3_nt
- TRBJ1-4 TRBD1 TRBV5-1 CASSGTGGEWEKLFF TGCGCCAGCAGCGGGACAGGGGGCGAATGGGAAAAACTGTTTTTT
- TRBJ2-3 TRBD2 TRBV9 CASSVASSGGSQNTQYF TGTGCCAGCAGCGTAGCGTCTAGCGGGGGGAGTCAAAATACGCAGTATTTT
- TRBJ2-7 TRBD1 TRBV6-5 CASSTRDRDLEQYF TGTGCCAGCAGTACTCGGGACAGGGACCTCGAGCAGTACTTC
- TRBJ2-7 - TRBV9 CASSPRRHSYEQYF TGTGCCAGCAGCCCTCGCAGGCACTCCTACGAGCAGTACTTC
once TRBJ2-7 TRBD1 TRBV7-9 CASSPSLSTGGYEQYF TGTGCCAGCAGCCCTAGCCTATCAACAGGGGGATACGAGCAGTACTTC
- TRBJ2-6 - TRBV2 CASSPSSGANVLTF TGTGCCAGCAGCCCCAGTTCTGGGGCCAACGTCCTGACTTTC
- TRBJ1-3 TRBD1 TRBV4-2 CASSPPTGTGNTIYF TGTGCCAGCAGCCCCCCGACAGGGACTGGAAACACCATATATTTT
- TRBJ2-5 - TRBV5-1 CASSLVRGLRETQYF TGCGCCAGCAGCTTGGTCCGGGGACTCCGAGAGACCCAGTACTTC
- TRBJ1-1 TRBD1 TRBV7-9 CASSFGQAATEAFF TGTGCCAGCAGCTTTGGACAGGCCGCCACTGAAGCTTTCTTT
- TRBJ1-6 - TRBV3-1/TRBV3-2 CASSQGSGLYNSPLHF TGTGCCAGCAGCCAAGGGTCAGGGCTCTATAATTCACCCCTCCACTTT
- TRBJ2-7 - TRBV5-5 CASSLAHGNSYEQYF TGTGCCAGCAGCTTGGCTCATGGCAACTCCTACGAGCAGTACTTC
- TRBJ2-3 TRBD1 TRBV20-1 CSASGLEGRTGRTDTQYF TGCAGTGCTAGTGGGCTTGAGGGACGGACAGGGAGGACAGATACGCAGTATTTT
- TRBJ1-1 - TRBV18 CASSRGFTEAFF TGTGCCAGCTCAAGGGGGTTTACTGAAGCTTTCTTT
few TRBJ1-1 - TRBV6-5 CASSYGDLTFF TGTGCCAGCAGTTACGGAGATTTGACTTTCTTT
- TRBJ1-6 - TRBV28 CASSQTESPLHF TGTGCCAGCAGCCAGACGGAGTCACCCCTCCACTTT
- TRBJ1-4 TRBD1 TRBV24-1 CATSDPGGHGEKLFF TGTGCCACCAGTGACCCAGGGGGCCATGGTGAAAAACTGTTTTTT
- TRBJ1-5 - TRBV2 CASSELTENQPQHF TGTGCCAGCAGTGAATTAACAGAGAATCAGCCCCAGCATTTT
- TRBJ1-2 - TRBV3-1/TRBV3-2 CASSHGGNGYTF TGTGCCAGCAGCCACGGGGGGAATGGCTACACCTTC
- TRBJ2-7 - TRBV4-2 CASSREVGTYEQYF TGTGCCAGCAGCCGGGAGGTAGGAACCTACGAGCAGTACTTC
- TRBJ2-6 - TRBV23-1 CASSHCTVNSGANVLTF TGCGCCAGCAGTCATTGTACGGTGAATTCTGGGGCCAACGTCCTGACTTTC
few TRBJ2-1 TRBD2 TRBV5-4 CASSVTSGILNEQFF TGTGCCAGCAGCGTAACTAGCGGCATCCTCAATGAGCAGTTCTTC
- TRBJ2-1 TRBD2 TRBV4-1 CASSQEVGRLASYNEQFF TGCGCCAGCAGCCAAGAGGTGGGTAGACTAGCGAGTTACAATGAGCAGTTCTTC
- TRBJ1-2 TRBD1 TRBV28 CASSSSGQVANYGYTF TGTGCCAGCAGTTCTTCCGGACAGGTGGCGAACTATGGCTACACCTTC
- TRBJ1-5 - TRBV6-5 CASSYSRGFEPQHF TGTGCCAGCAGTTACTCCAGGGGTTTCGAGCCCCAGCATTTT
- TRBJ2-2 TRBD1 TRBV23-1 CASSQSDRVTGELFF TGCGCCAGCAGTCAATCGGACAGGGTCACCGGGGAGCTGTTTTTT
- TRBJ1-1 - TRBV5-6 CASSLTVRDTEAFF TGTGCCAGCAGCTTGACGGTTCGGGACACTGAAGCTTTCTTT
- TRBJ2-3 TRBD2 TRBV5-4 CASSQGSGRTTDTQYF TGTGCCAGCAGCCAGGGTAGCGGGAGGACAACAGATACGCAGTATTTT
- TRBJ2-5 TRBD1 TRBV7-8 CASSLVGQGRETQYF TGTGCCAGCAGCTTAGTGGGACAGGGGAGAGAGACCCAGTACTTC
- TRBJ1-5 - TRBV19 CASSSGGAKLGNQPQHF TGTGCCAGTAGCTCGGGGGGCGCCAAGCTTGGCAATCAGCCCCAGCATTTT
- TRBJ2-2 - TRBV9 CASSVGTGSGELFF TGTGCCAGCAGCGTAGGGACTGGCTCCGGGGAGCTGTTTTTT
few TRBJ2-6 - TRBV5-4 CASSFQQGPLGGANVLTF TGTGCCAGCAGCTTTCAACAGGGTCCACTGGGAGGGGCCAACGTCCTGACTTTC
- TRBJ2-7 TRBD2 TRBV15 CATSRERTSGRYEQYF TGTGCCACCAGCAGAGAACGGACTAGCGGCCGATACGAGCAGTACTTC
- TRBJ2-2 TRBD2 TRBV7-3 CASSLGLAPGELFF TGTGCCAGCAGCTTGGGACTAGCGCCCGGGGAGCTGTTTTTT